This T cell receptor (beta chain) was retrieved from a study of CD8+ T cells in alopecia areata. Losses at the gene ends were 2 bases for V and 7 bases for J; bases not matched to a gene: 6. CDR3 size: 15 residues. Germline CDR1 SGHVS, CDR2 FNYEAQ. This clone was counted between two and nine times. The sequencing template was cDNA reverse transcribed from extracted RNA. TCRdb keeps only in-frame clones here, not all; method: immunoSEQ multiplex PCR. The table includes 200,000 to 250,000 clones, approximately 72% detected once. Treatment noted: oral pan-JAK inhibitor, 5-10 mg twice daily. V and J are TRBV7-6 and TRBJ2-1, with 9 bases fitting TRBD2. The specimen comprised CD4+ T cells sorted from blood, sampled at approximately week 44, from a patient treated with tofacitinib. The TCR originated in a human donor with alopecia areata. The CDR3 loop is CASSLMAGGKNEQFF. In nucleotides, the CDR3 is TGTGCCAGCAGCTTAATGGCGGGGGGGAAGAATGAGCAGTTCTTC.